This T cell receptor (beta chain) was profiled in a study of OX40 agonist ivuxolimab in advanced cancers. Turning to the study itself: People in dose escalation had one of these cancers: hepatocellular carcinoma, melanoma, renal cell or head and neck cancer. Cohort: 80% to 85% men, mean age approximately 66, aged roughly 23 to 79. Findings of the study overall: There were, on average, more expanded clones in CD8+ T cells than in CD4+. Among the nonresponders, some also had low normalized T-cell clonal expansion.

Notes on this clone: The antigen is undetermined.

Generated by immunoSEQ multiplex PCR, the TCRdb table keeps only in-frame clones and is missing some. The sample includes nearly 50,000 clones, around 90% of them seen just once. V dropped 4 bases and J dropped 4 bases, with 12 bases sitting between them. Germline lookup yields CDR1 SGHDT and CDR2 YYEEEE. This CDR3 is 14 amino acids long. The sample was CD4+ or CD8+ T cells sorted from blood, taken in a trial of the OX40 agonist ivuxolimab. The rearrangement uses TRBV5-6 and TRBJ1-5, with unresolved D. The receptor's source is an adult with an advanced solid tumor such as melanoma, head and neck, liver or kidney cancer. CDR3 sequence (DNA): TGTGCCAGCAGCCTGGTGGCCGGGAATCAGCCCCAGCATTTT. Translating it yields CASSLVAGNQPQHF.